This entry is about one T cell receptor (beta chain). Its cognate antigen is unknown. Clones were read by immunoSEQ multiplex PCR, and TCRdb kept only the in-frame ones, dropping some. Of around 150,000 clones in the sample, about 89% were seen once. The source of the sample is a study of cytomegalovirus exposure and HLA in healthy donors. Broader study findings: One later analysis, an examination of the 100 to 150 validation repertoires, found that first-cohort TCR clusters tended to co-occur in them. For most TCR sequences rarity was the rule, although some public TCRs occurred in many donors. The study listed 164 cytomegalovirus-associated TCR beta chains.

This clonotype was sampled from a woman aged 18-29 years in good health and CMV-seropositive. The sequencing input was PBMCs.

CDR3 DNA: TGTGCCACCAGCAGAGTTCCGCAGGCCGGTGACACTGAAGCTTTCTTT. Translation: CATSRVPQAGDTEAFF. The chain links TRBV15 to TRBJ1-1; D gene ambiguous. The CDR3 has 16 amino acids. Trimming shortened V by 1 base and J by 3 bases, and 15 bases separated the two germline ends. Germline CDR1 reads LNHNV; CDR2 reads YYDKDF (reference sequence).